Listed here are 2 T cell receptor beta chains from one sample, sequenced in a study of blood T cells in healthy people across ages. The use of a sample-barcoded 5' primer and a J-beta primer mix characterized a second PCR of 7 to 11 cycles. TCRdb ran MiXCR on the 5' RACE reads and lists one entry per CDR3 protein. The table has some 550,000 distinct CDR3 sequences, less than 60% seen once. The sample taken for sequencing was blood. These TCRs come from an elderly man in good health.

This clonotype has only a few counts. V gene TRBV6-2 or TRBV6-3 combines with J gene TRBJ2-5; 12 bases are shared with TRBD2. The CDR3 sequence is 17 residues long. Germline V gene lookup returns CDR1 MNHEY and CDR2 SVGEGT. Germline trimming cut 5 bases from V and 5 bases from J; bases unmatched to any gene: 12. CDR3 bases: TGTGCCAGCAGTGATCGACTAGCGGGAGCGACTGTGGAGACCCAGTACTTC. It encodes CASSDRLAGATVETQYF.

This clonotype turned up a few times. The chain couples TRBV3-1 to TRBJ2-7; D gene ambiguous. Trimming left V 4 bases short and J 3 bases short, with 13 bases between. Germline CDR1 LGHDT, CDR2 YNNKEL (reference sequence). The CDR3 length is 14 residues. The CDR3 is CASSPQGGRYEQYF. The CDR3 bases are TGTGCCAGCAGCCCGCAAGGTGGGCGCTACGAGCAGTACTTC.